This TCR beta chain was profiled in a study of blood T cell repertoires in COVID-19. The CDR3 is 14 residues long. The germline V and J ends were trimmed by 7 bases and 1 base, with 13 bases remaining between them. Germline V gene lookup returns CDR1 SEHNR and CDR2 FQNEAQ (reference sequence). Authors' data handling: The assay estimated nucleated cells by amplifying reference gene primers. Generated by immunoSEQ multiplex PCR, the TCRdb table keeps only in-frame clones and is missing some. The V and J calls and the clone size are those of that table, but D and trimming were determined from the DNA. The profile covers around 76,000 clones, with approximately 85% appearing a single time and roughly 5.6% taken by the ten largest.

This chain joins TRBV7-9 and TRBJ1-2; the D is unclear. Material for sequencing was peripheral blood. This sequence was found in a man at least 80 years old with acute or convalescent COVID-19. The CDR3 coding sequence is TGTGCCAGCACCGCGGATGTGTTTAACTATGGCTACACCTTC. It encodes CASTADVFNYGYTF.